These 20 T cell receptor beta chains originate from one sample sequenced in a study of blood T cell repertoires in COVID-19. Here immunoSEQ multiplex PCR was the method, and the copy in TCRdb shows in-frame clones only, minus some. The table records about 120,000 clones, approximately 90% of them present only once. Sequences were obtained from peripheral blood. Every receptor here comes from a man in his sixties with COVID-19, enrolled during active disease.

The chain employs TRBV5-6 and TRBJ1-1; 8 positions agree with TRBD1. The CDR3 length is 16 residues. CDR1 is SGHDT, CDR2 YYEEEE, per germline. V trimming: 5 bases; J trimming: 4 bases; junction bases outside the gene matches: 13. CDR3 amino acids: CASSLNFGQGFTEAFF. The CDR3 DNA reads TGTGCCAGCAGTCTAAACTTCGGACAGGGTTTCACTGAAGCTTTCTTT.

The chain recombines TRBV27 with TRBJ1-5, with D possibly being TRBD1 (5 bases). V was pared by 2 bases and J by 7 bases, with 9 bases between. The germline CDR1 and CDR2 sequences are MNHEY and SMNVEV (reference sequence). The CDR3 is 13 amino acids. The CDR3 sequence: CASSLIGAQPQHF. The DNA of the CDR3 is TGTGCCAGCAGTTTAATTGGGGCCCAGCCCCAGCATTTT.

The gene calls are TRBV3-1 (or the pseudogene TRBV3-2) and TRBJ1-1; no clear D gene. V gave up 4 bases and J gave up 2 bases, with 11 bases separating them. The germline CDR1 and CDR2 sequences are LGHDT and YNNKEL (reference sequence). This CDR3 is built from 14 residues. The CDR3 DNA sequence: TGTGCCAGCAGCCCCTCGCAGGCAAACACTGAAGCTTTCTTT. It codes for CASSPSQANTEAFF.

This rearrangement joins TRBV6-6 to TRBJ1-2; no firm D call. The CDR3 length is 13 residues. Germline V gives CDR1 MNHNY, CDR2 SVGAGI (reference sequence). Trimming stripped 2 bases from V and 7 bases from J, with 11 bases between. The CDR3 loop reads CASSYGSVGGYTF. In DNA, the CDR3 is TGTGCCAGCAGTTACGGTAGCGTGGGTGGCTACACCTTC.

The chain recombines TRBV19 with TRBJ2-3, with TRBD1 matching 10 bases. The CDR3 totals 16 residues. Germline CDR1 LNHDA, CDR2 SQIVND (reference sequence). V gave up 5 bases and J gave up 1 base; unmatched junction bases: 6. CDR3 nucleotide sequence: TGTGCCAGTAGTCCTGACAGGGGGCTCGGCACAGATACGCAGTATTTT. Residues: CASSPDRGLGTDTQYF.

The CDR3 loop reads CASSTRGTEAFF. CDR3 DNA sequence: TGTGCCAGCAGTACTCGGGGGACCGAAGCTTTCTTT. The V and J genes are TRBV2 and TRBJ1-1, with D possibly TRBD1 on 5 matching bases. CDR1 is SNHLY, CDR2 FYNNEI, per germline. CDR3 length equals 12 residues. Trimming left V 5 bases short and J 8 bases short, with 12 bases between. The entire variable domain, with the rest obtained from reference TRBV2 and TRBJ1-1, is as follows: EPEVTQTPSHQVTQMGQEVILRCVPISNHLYFYWYRQILGQKVEFLVSFYNNEISEKSEIFDDQFSVERPDGSNFTLKIRSTKLEDSAMYFCASSTRGTEAFFGQGTRLTVV.

J is TRBJ1-1 and V is TRBV11-2; weak D call: TRBD1 (5 bases). Germline-derived CDR1 and CDR2 are SGHAT and FQNNGV. This CDR3 has 14 residues. The germline V and J ends were trimmed by 0 bases and 5 bases, with 10 bases remaining between them. The CDR3 here is CASSLEAGLTEAFF. CDR3 in DNA: TGTGCCAGCAGCTTAGAGGCAGGGCTTACTGAAGCTTTCTTT.

The rearrangement uses TRBV7-2 and TRBJ1-2, with 11 bases that match TRBD1. Germline V gives CDR1 SGHTA, CDR2 FQGNSA. The CDR3 is made up of 14 amino acids. Trimming removed 5 bases from V and 6 bases from J; junction bases left unmatched: 5. The DNA for the CDR3 is TGTGCCAGCAGCCAGGGGGACAGGGGGGATGGCTACACCTTC. Its translation: CASSQGDRGDGYTF.

This clone has a handful of counts. The chain uses TRBV7-9 and TRBJ1-1; D not resolved. The ends were cut back, 4 bases at V and 8 bases at J, with 14 bases in the middle. Germline CDR1 reads SEHNR; CDR2 reads FQNEAQ (reference sequence). The CDR3 consists of 13 residues. The DNA for the CDR3 is TGTGCCAGCAGCTCCCGAGGTCCCCTCGAAGCTTTCTTT. The encoded protein is CASSSRGPLEAFF.

This clone was seen a single time. One junction end does not reproduce the germline sequence, and a read error may be involved. The rearrangement uses TRBV7-2 and TRBJ2-3; D might be TRBD2 (6 bases). The germline V gene has CDR1 SGHTA and CDR2 FQGNSA. The CDR3 contains 13 residues. The CDR3 region has the DNA TGTGCCAGCAGCCCTCACGGGACTGACCCCGGGGATTTT. The encoded protein is CASSPHGTDPGDF.

The V gene is TRBV6-2 or TRBV6-3, the J gene TRBJ2-2; 8 nucleotides align to TRBD2. V dropped 2 bases and J dropped 4; count of bases not matched to a gene: 0. This CDR3 region has 14 residues. Germline CDR1 and CDR2: MNHEY and SVGEGT. For the CDR3, the DNA is TGTGCCAGCAGTTACCTAGCGGGCACCGGGGAGCTGTTTTTT. This sequence encodes CASSYLAGTGELFF.

V is TRBV18 and J is TRBJ1-1; 7 bases fit TRBD1. Germline lookup yields CDR1 KGHSH and CDR2 LQKENI. The V gene end was trimmed by 1 base and the J gene end by 1 base; junction bases not matched to a gene: 3. This CDR3 region has 15 residues. CDR3 region: CASSPRGQANTEAFF. The CDR3 DNA is TGTGCCAGCTCACCACGCGGACAGGCGAACACTGAAGCTTTCTTT.

V and J are TRBV3-1 (or the pseudogene TRBV3-2) and TRBJ1-2; 10 bases are shared with TRBD1. V lost 1 base and J lost 8; bases outside the gene matches: 10. The CDR3 runs to 16 residues. From germline, CDR1 is LGHDT and CDR2 YNNKEL (reference sequence). Written as DNA, the CDR3 is TGTGCCAGCAGCCAAGTCTGGCGACAGGGGGCATCGGGCTACACCTTC. Its translation: CASSQVWRQGASGYTF.

DNA for the CDR3: TGTGCCAGTGCGACTAGCGGGGGGAGCTCCTACAATGAGCAGTTCTTC. Residues: CASATSGGSSYNEQFF. The V gene is TRBV19, the J gene TRBJ2-1, with 13 nucleotides matching TRBD2. Germline assignment: CDR1 LNHDA and CDR2 SQIVND (reference sequence). The CDR3 is 16 residues long. V lost 8 bases to trimming and J lost 0 bases; unmatched junction nucleotides: 4.

The chain recombines TRBV29-1 with TRBJ2-7; TRBD1 is a possible D gene (6 bases). The V and J ends lost 4 bases and 5 bases respectively, with 9 bases between them. The CDR3 runs to 11 residues. The germline gives CDR1 SQVTM, CDR2 ANQGSEA. The CDR3: CSVVRDNEQYF. DNA of the CDR3: TGCAGCGTTGTAAGGGACAACGAGCAGTACTTC.

V and J are TRBV10-1 and TRBJ2-3; 9 nucleotides line up with TRBD2. Germline loops: CDR1 WNHNN, CDR2 SYGVQD (reference sequence). This CDR3 is 15 amino acids long. With 2 bases clipped from V and 4 bases from J, the junction kept 4 bases outside the gene matches. The CDR3 reads CASSEVAGGADTQYF. The CDR3 DNA reads TGCGCCAGCAGTGAGGTCGCGGGGGGGGCAGATACGCAGTATTTT.

V is TRBV6-5 and J is TRBJ2-5; D remains ambiguous. Germline CDR1 MNHEY, CDR2 SVGAGI. The CDR3 loop spans 10 amino acids. Trimming took off 6 bases at V and 4 bases at J, with 3 bases between the two ends. The CDR3 sequence: CASSRETQYF. As DNA, the CDR3 is TGTGCCAGCAGCCGAGAGACCCAGTACTTC.

This chain uses TRBV21-1 with TRBJ1-4. TRBV21-1 is a known pseudogene. The CDR3 is made up of 17 amino acids. This CDR3 reads CASSKWRHPRWDEKLFF. CDR3 sequence (DNA): TGTGCCAGCAGCAAATGGAGGCACCCCCGGTGGGATGAAAAACTGTTTTTT.

The chain links TRBV6-5 to TRBJ1-5; TRBD1 aligns across 7 bases. The CDR3 covers 15 residues. J lost 0 bases, V lost 6 bases, and 5 bases had no gene match. CDR1 and CDR2 from the germline V gene are MNHEY and SVGAGI. CDR3 coding DNA: TGTGCCAGCAGAGTAACAGGGGATAGCAATCAGCCCCAGCATTTT. As protein: CASRVTGDSNQPQHF.

CDR3 protein: CASSFTAAYGYTF. The CDR3 DNA is TGTGCCAGCAGTTTCACAGCTGCCTATGGCTACACCTTC. The genes are TRBV27 and TRBJ1-2; D is undetermined. This CDR3 spans 13 amino acids. The germline CDR1 and CDR2 sequences are MNHEY and SMNVEV (reference sequence). With 3 bases removed from V and 4 bases from J, the gap between germline ends came to 9 bases.